This passage covers 5 T cell receptor beta chains from one sample sequenced in a study of T cells after yellow fever vaccination. MiXCR, applied by TCRdb to the 5' RACE reads, yields one record per CDR3 protein. The sample lists about 340,000 distinct CDR3 sequences; approximately 12% were seen once. This sample comprised CD4+ T cells sorted from PBMCs, obtained 15 days after the yellow fever booster vaccination. These receptors originate from a young man who received the YFV17D yellow fever vaccine.

Only a few counts were recorded for this clonotype. This sequence joins TRBV20-1 and TRBJ2-5; the match to TRBD2 covers 10 bases. The length of the CDR3 is 14 residues. In germline, CDR1 is DFQATT, CDR2 SNEGSKA (reference sequence). V shed 6 bases and J 0 bases; nucleotides not matched to a gene: 4. The CDR3 region is CSALSGGDQETQYF. CDR3 DNA: TGCAGTGCCCTAAGCGGGGGGGACCAAGAGACCCAGTACTTC.

V and J are TRBV7-9 and TRBJ2-3; D is uncertain. The CDR3 covers 12 residues. CDR1 is SEHNR and CDR2 is FQNEAQ in the germline V gene (reference sequence). Trimming shortened V by 1 base and J by 15 bases, and 14 bases separated the two germline ends. The CDR3 protein is CASSLVNGELYF. The CDR3 DNA follows: TGTGCCAGCAGCTTAGTAAACGGAGAACTATATTTT.

This clonotype was counted a few times. This chain uses TRBV14 with TRBJ2-7; a possible D gene is TRBD1 (5 bases). Between the trimmed V and J ends, which lost 0 bases and 5 bases, there was a span of 11 bases. Germline assignment: CDR1 SGHDN and CDR2 FVKESK. This CDR3 has 14 amino acids. The CDR3 region is CASSQDSGKNEQYV. CDR3 DNA: TGTGCCAGCAGCCAAGATTCAGGGAAAAACGAGCAGTACGTC.

This clonotype was detected a few times. CDR3 loop: CASSSDSVEKLFF. DNA of the CDR3: TGCGCCAGCAGCAGTGACTCAGTTGAAAAACTGTTTTTT. The chain combines TRBV5-1 with TRBJ1-4; no clear D. Germline V gene data show CDR1 as SGHRS and CDR2 as YFSETQ. This CDR3 has 13 amino acids. Trimming cost V 4 bases and J 7 bases, with 11 bases left between them.

The chain employs TRBV27 and TRBJ2-7; D gene uncertain. The CDR3 runs to 15 residues. The V gene's germline CDR1 is MNHEY and CDR2 SMNVEV (reference sequence). V lost 7 bases to trimming and J lost 0 bases, with 16 bases between them. The CDR3 DNA is TGTGCCAGCATCCGAAGGGTTATGGGCTCCTACGAGCAGTACTTC. It yields the protein CASIRRVMGSYEQYF.